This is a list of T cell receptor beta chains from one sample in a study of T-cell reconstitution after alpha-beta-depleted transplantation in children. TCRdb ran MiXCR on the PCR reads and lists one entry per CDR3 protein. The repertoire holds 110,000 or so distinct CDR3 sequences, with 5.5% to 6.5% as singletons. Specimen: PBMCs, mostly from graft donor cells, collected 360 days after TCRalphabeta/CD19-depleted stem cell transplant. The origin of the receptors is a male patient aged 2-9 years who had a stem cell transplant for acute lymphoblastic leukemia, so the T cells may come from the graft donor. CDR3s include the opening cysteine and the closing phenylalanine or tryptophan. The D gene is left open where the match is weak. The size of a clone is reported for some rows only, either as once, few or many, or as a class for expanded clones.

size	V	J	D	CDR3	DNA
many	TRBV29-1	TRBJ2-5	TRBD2	CSVEDGTSRETQYF	TGCAGCGTTGAAGACGGGACTAGCAGGGAGACCCAGTACTTC
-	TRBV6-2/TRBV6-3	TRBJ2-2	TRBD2	CASSSETSGRITGELFF	TGTGCCAGCAGTTCGGAGACTAGCGGGAGGATTACCGGGGAGCTGTTTTTT
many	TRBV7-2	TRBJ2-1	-	CASSFGGAHEQFF	TGTGCCAGCAGCTTCGGGGGAGCCCATGAGCAGTTCTTC
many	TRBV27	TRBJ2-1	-	CASSLGEKQFF	TGTGCCAGCAGTCTGGGGGAAAAGCAGTTCTTC
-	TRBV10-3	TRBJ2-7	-	CAISESTRDRASYEQYF	TGTGCCATCAGTGAGTCGACTCGGGATAGGGCCAGCTACGAGCAGTACTTC
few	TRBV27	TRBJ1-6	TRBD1	CASSKGTDYSPLHF	TGTGCCAGCAGTAAAGGGACAGACTATTCACCCCTCCACTTT
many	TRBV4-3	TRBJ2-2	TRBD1	CASSRGQLNTGELFF	TGCGCCAGCAGCCGGGGACAGTTGAACACCGGGGAGCTGTTTTTT
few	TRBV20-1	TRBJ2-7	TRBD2	CSARVRGRGYEQYF	TGCAGTGCTAGAGTGCGCGGGAGGGGTTACGAGCAGTACTTC
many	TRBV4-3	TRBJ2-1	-	CASSQEGDSYNEQFF	TGCGCCAGCAGCCAAGAAGGGGATTCGTACAATGAGCAGTTCTTC
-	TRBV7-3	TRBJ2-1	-	CASSSRSTRDLSAGTLGEQFF	TGTGCCAGCAGCTCAAGGTCGACCCGGGACCTCTCGGCAGGAACCCTGGGTGAGCAGTTCTTC
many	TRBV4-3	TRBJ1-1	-	CASSQWGENTEAFF	TGCGCCAGCAGCCAATGGGGGGAGAACACTGAAGCTTTCTTT
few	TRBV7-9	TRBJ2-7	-	CASSLSTGEQYF	TGTGCCAGCAGCTTGAGTACGGGGGAGCAGTACTTC
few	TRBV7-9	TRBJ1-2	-	CASSLGGDYGYTF	TGTGCCAGCAGTCTGGGAGGGGACTATGGCTACACCTTC
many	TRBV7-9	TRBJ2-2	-	CASKFTGFDTGELFF	TGTGCCAGCAAATTTACAGGGTTTGACACCGGGGAGCTGTTTTTT
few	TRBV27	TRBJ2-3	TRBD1	CASISMTGSTDTQYF	TGTGCCAGCATCTCGATGACAGGGAGCACAGATACGCAGTATTTT
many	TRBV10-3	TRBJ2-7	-	CAISVGGAIYEQYF	TGTGCCATCAGTGTGGGGGGTGCTATCTACGAGCAGTACTTC
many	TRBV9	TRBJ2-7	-	CASSLDSTYEQYF	TGTGCCAGCAGCCTCGACAGCACCTACGAGCAGTACTTC
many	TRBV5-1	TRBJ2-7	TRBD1	CASSLTGVHEQYF	TGCGCCAGCAGCTTAACAGGGGTCCACGAGCAGTACTTC
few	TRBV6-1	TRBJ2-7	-	CASRDRTFPYEQYF	TGTGCCAGCAGAGATAGAACTTTTCCCTACGAGCAGTACTTC
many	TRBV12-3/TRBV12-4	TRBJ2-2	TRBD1	CASSHRGLLANTGELFF	TGTGCCAGCAGTCACAGGGGCCTCCTCGCGAACACCGGGGAGCTGTTTTTT
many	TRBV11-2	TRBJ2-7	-	CASSLDRRAEQYF	TGTGCCAGCAGCTTAGATAGGAGGGCCGAGCAGTACTTC
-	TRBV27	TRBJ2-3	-	CASRPGARDTQYF	TGTGCCAGCCGCCCTGGGGCGCGAGATACGCAGTATTTT
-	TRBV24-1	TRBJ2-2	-	CATKRALGGELFF	TGTGCCACCAAGCGGGCCCTCGGCGGGGAGCTGTTTTTT
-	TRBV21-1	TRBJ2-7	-	CATHPLEGNYEQYF	TGTGCCACCCACCCGTTGGAGGGCAACTACGAGCAGTACTTC
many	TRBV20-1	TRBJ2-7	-	CSAGGGPYEQYF	TGCAGTGCTGGGGGGGGCCCCTACGAGCAGTACTTC
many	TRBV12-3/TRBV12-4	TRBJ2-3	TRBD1	CASSFQGAITDTQYF	TGTGCCAGCAGTTTCCAGGGGGCCATCACAGATACGCAGTATTTT
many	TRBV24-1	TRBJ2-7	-	CATSQGDFYEQYF	TGTGCCACCTCACAAGGGGACTTCTACGAGCAGTACTTC
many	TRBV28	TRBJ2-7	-	CASDSEGYEQYF	TGTGCCAGCGACTCGGAGGGCTACGAGCAGTACTTC
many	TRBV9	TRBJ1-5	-	CASSVAGQSNQPQHF	TGTGCCAGCAGCGTAGCCGGACAGAGCAATCAGCCCCAGCATTTT
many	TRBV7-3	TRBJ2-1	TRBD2	CASSLLGLAGDEQFF	TGTGCCAGCAGCTTACTGGGACTAGCGGGAGATGAGCAGTTCTTC
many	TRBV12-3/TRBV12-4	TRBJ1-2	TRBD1	CASSLGGYRGSYGYTF	TGTGCCAGCAGTCTTGGGGGGTACAGGGGAAGCTATGGCTACACCTTC
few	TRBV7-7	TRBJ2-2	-	CASSPARVTGELFF	TGTGCTAGCAGCCCTGCCAGGGTCACCGGGGAGCTGTTTTTT
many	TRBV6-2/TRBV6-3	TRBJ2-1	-	CASSPWTVSSYNEQFF	TGTGCCAGCAGTCCATGGACGGTGAGCTCCTACAATGAGCAGTTCTTC
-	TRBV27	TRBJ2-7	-	CASSLQQGGYEQYF	TGTGCCAGCAGTTTACAACAGGGAGGCTACGAGCAGTACTTC
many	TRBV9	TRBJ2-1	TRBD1	CASSVVQGTLSYNEQFF	TGTGCCAGCAGCGTAGTACAGGGGACGCTCTCCTACAATGAGCAGTTCTTC
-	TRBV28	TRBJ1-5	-	CASSLTGLKPYSNQPQHF	TGTGCCAGCAGTCTTACCGGACTTAAGCCGTATAGCAATCAGCCCCAGCATTTT
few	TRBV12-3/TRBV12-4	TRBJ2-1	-	CASRGPGQGNNNEQFF	TGTGCCAGCAGGGGACCGGGACAAGGGAATAACAATGAGCAGTTCTTC
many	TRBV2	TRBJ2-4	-	CASIPRGGENIQYF	TGTGCCAGCATCCCGCGGGGCGGGGAGAACATTCAGTACTTC
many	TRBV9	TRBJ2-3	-	CASSVTTSRRDTQYF	TGTGCCAGCAGCGTAACGACAAGCCGGAGAGATACGCAGTATTTT
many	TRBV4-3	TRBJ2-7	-	CASSQERGEAYEQYF	TGCGCCAGCAGCCAAGAGAGGGGGGAGGCCTACGAGCAGTACTTC
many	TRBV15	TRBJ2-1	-	CATSRGAGQFF	TGTGCCACCAGCAGGGGGGCAGGGCAGTTCTTC
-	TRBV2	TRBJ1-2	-	CASEAGRVDYGYTF	TGTGCCAGCGAAGCGGGCAGAGTAGACTATGGCTACACCTTC